This T cell receptor (beta chain) was found in a study of radiation and T cells in renal cell carcinoma. General observations from the study: Top tumor clonotypes rose in blood 2 weeks post-radiation, then contracted.

Germline assignment: CDR1 SGHTA and CDR2 FQGNSA. The CDR3 length is 14 residues. With V trimmed by 5 bases and J by 5 bases, 6 bases remained unmatched. Profiling relied on immunoSEQ multiplex PCR, and the TCRdb table lists in-frame clones only, not all of them. This sample yields more than 65,000 clones, of which approximately 86% are seen a single time; 20% to 25% belongs to the top ten. As for time point: blood 2 weeks post-SBRT. Sample treatment: 15 Gy SBRT to primary tumor, nephrectomy 4 weeks later. Serial blood draws occurred at baseline and 2 and 4 weeks post-SBRT. Clear cell pathology was present in this patient's renal cell carcinoma. Regarding this clone: Its target is not known.

The rearrangement links TRBV7-2 to TRBJ2-3, with TRBD2 matching 8 bases. The TCR comes from a woman aged 45-65 years with renal cell carcinoma. This specimen was blood, taken from a patient whose treatment included radiotherapy and nephrectomy. For the CDR3, the DNA is TGTGCCAGCAGCACTCGGGGGGGCCTAGATACGCAGTATTTT. This sequence encodes CASSTRGGLDTQYF.